The rows below give T cell receptor beta chains drawn from one sample of a study of shared clonotypes between healthy human individuals. Measured with immunoSEQ multiplex PCR; TCRdb has only the in-frame clones, and not every one. The data contain a few million clones, around 90% of them singletons. Sequenced: naive CD4+ T cells sorted from blood. These receptors came from a young man in good health. Each CDR3 is given with its conserved first and last residue. Fields, in order: clone size, D gene, J gene, V gene, CDR3 protein, CDR3 DNA. D genes are given only for firm matches. The size of a clone is reported for some rows only, either as once, few or many, or as a class for expanded clones.

clone_size: .
d_call: TRBD1
j_call: TRBJ2-5
v_call: TRBV30
cdr3_aa: CAWSSGTDVKETQYF
cdr3_nt: TGTGCCTGGAGTTCCGGGACAGATGTAAAAGAGACCCAGTACTTC

clone_size: .
d_call: .
j_call: TRBJ2-3
v_call: TRBV6-7
cdr3_aa: CASQTKGGPASRPDTQYF
cdr3_nt: TGTGCCAGCCAAACTAAGGGGGGCCCCGCTTCACGCCCCGATACGCAGTATTTT

clone_size: .
d_call: .
j_call: TRBJ2-7
v_call: TRBV4-2
cdr3_aa: CASSQDKGVKGGYEQYF
cdr3_nt: TGTGCCAGCAGCCAAGATAAGGGAGTTAAGGGTGGGTACGAGCAGTACTTC

clone_size: .
d_call: .
j_call: TRBJ2-1
v_call: TRBV7-8
cdr3_aa: CASSLQEISYNEQFF
cdr3_nt: TGTGCCAGCAGCTTACAGGAGATCTCCTACAATGAGCAGTTCTTC

clone_size: few
d_call: TRBD1
j_call: TRBJ2-7
v_call: TRBV27
cdr3_aa: CASRRTGTSYEQYF
cdr3_nt: TGTGCCAGCCGGAGGACAGGGACCTCCTACGAGCAGTACTTC

clone_size: .
d_call: .
j_call: TRBJ2-2
v_call: TRBV6-5
cdr3_aa: CASSYARSTGELFF
cdr3_nt: TGTGCCAGCAGTTACGCCAGATCCACCGGGGAGCTGTTTTTT

clone_size: .
d_call: .
j_call: TRBJ2-6
v_call: TRBV5-4
cdr3_aa: CASSLGVTGANVLTF
cdr3_nt: TGTGCCAGCAGCTTGGGGGTTACAGGGGCCAACGTCCTGACTTTC

clone_size: once
d_call: TRBD2
j_call: TRBJ2-7
v_call: TRBV10-3
cdr3_aa: CAISSSGGSSEQYF
cdr3_nt: TGTGCCATCAGTTCTAGCGGGGGTTCTTCCGAGCAGTACTTC

clone_size: .
d_call: .
j_call: TRBJ2-2
v_call: TRBV27
cdr3_aa: CASSLSRGLDTGELFF
cdr3_nt: TGTGCCAGCAGTTTATCGAGGGGGTTAGACACCGGGGAGCTGTTTTTT

clone_size: .
d_call: .
j_call: TRBJ2-5
v_call: TRBV27
cdr3_aa: CASSGGGVSLRETQYF
cdr3_nt: TGTGCCAGCAGTGGGGGGGGCGTAAGTTTAAGAGAGACCCAGTACTTC

clone_size: .
d_call: TRBD1
j_call: TRBJ2-5
v_call: TRBV4-1
cdr3_aa: CASSPEQGAYGETQYF
cdr3_nt: TGCGCCAGCAGCCCTGAACAGGGGGCGTATGGAGAGACCCAGTACTTC

clone_size: .
d_call: TRBD1
j_call: TRBJ1-2
v_call: TRBV5-1
cdr3_aa: CASSGPQGAVGYGYTF
cdr3_nt: TGCGCCAGCAGCGGACCCCAGGGGGCGGTTGGATATGGCTACACCTTC

clone_size: .
d_call: TRBD1
j_call: TRBJ1-3
v_call: TRBV27
cdr3_aa: CASSRGHSGNTIYF
cdr3_nt: TGTGCCAGTAGCAGGGGGCACTCTGGAAACACCATATATTTT

clone_size: .
d_call: TRBD2
j_call: TRBJ2-7
v_call: TRBV4-1
cdr3_aa: CASSQAETSGSYEQYF
cdr3_nt: TGCGCCAGCAGCCAAGCCGAAACTAGCGGGAGCTACGAGCAGTACTTC

clone_size: .
d_call: .
j_call: TRBJ1-2
v_call: TRBV5-1
cdr3_aa: CASSNPGNQGLKDGYTF
cdr3_nt: TGCGCCAGCAGCAACCCCGGTAACCAGGGGCTAAAAGATGGCTACACCTTC

clone_size: .
d_call: .
j_call: TRBJ2-5
v_call: TRBV6-1
cdr3_aa: CARREGGETQYF
cdr3_nt: TGTGCCAGGAGAGAGGGGGGGGAGACCCAGTACTTC

clone_size: .
d_call: .
j_call: TRBJ1-4
v_call: TRBV11-3
cdr3_aa: CASSLGRGSTNEKLFF
cdr3_nt: TGTGCCAGCAGCTTAGGAAGGGGCTCAACTAATGAAAAACTGTTTTTT

clone_size: once
d_call: TRBD2
j_call: TRBJ2-7
v_call: TRBV2
cdr3_aa: CASKAGGSYEQYF
cdr3_nt: TGTGCCAGCAAGGCGGGAGGCTCCTACGAGCAGTACTTC

clone_size: .
d_call: TRBD2
j_call: TRBJ2-7
v_call: TRBV9
cdr3_aa: CASSPGTSGSYEQYF
cdr3_nt: TGTGCCAGCAGCCCCGGGACTAGCGGCTCCTACGAGCAGTACTTC

clone_size: .
d_call: TRBD1
j_call: TRBJ1-5
v_call: TRBV19
cdr3_aa: CASSPGTGSNQPQHF
cdr3_nt: TGTGCCAGTAGTCCCGGGACAGGTAGCAATCAGCCCCAGCATTTT

clone_size: few
d_call: .
j_call: TRBJ1-1
v_call: TRBV14
cdr3_aa: CASSQGWNTEAFF
cdr3_nt: TGTGCCAGCAGCCAAGGCTGGAACACTGAAGCTTTCTTT

clone_size: .
d_call: TRBD1
j_call: TRBJ2-5
v_call: TRBV4-1
cdr3_aa: CASSRGQGGGETQYF
cdr3_nt: TGCGCCAGCAGCCGGGGACAGGGGGGCGGAGAGACCCAGTACTTC

clone_size: .
d_call: TRBD2
j_call: TRBJ2-1
v_call: TRBV18
cdr3_aa: CASSPPLAGGYNEQFF
cdr3_nt: TGTGCCAGCTCACCACCGTTAGCGGGAGGGTACAATGAGCAGTTCTTC

clone_size: .
d_call: .
j_call: TRBJ2-4
v_call: TRBV28
cdr3_aa: CASSLGAVKNIQYF
cdr3_nt: TGTGCCAGCAGTCTAGGGGCGGTCAAAAACATTCAGTACTTC

clone_size: .
d_call: TRBD2
j_call: TRBJ2-3
v_call: TRBV19
cdr3_aa: CATHHGGLGADTQYF
cdr3_nt: TGTGCCACCCACCACGGGGGGTTAGGGGCAGATACGCAGTATTTT

clone_size: .
d_call: TRBD1
j_call: TRBJ2-1
v_call: TRBV6-1
cdr3_aa: CASSERDRVGNEQFF
cdr3_nt: TGTGCCAGCAGTGAACGGGACAGGGTAGGCAATGAGCAGTTCTTC

clone_size: .
d_call: .
j_call: TRBJ2-7
v_call: TRBV9
cdr3_aa: CASSVGSEFLEQYF
cdr3_nt: TGTGCCAGCAGCGTAGGTAGCGAATTCCTCGAGCAGTACTTC

clone_size: .
d_call: .
j_call: TRBJ2-7
v_call: TRBV5-1
cdr3_aa: CASSLEGIAYEQYF
cdr3_nt: TGCGCCAGCAGCTTGGAGGGCATAGCCTACGAGCAGTACTTC

clone_size: .
d_call: .
j_call: TRBJ2-7
v_call: TRBV28
cdr3_aa: CASSSPTGSYEQYF
cdr3_nt: TGTGCCAGCAGTTCACCGACGGGATCCTACGAGCAGTACTTC

clone_size: .
d_call: .
j_call: TRBJ2-6
v_call: TRBV11-2
cdr3_aa: CASSRIGGSTGANVLTF
cdr3_nt: TGTGCCAGCAGCCGTATTGGGGGATCTACTGGGGCCAACGTCCTGACTTTC

clone_size: .
d_call: TRBD2
j_call: TRBJ2-3
v_call: TRBV13
cdr3_aa: CASSSASGGSTDTQYF
cdr3_nt: TGTGCCAGCAGCTCCGCTAGCGGGGGCTCCACAGATACGCAGTATTTT

clone_size: .
d_call: .
j_call: TRBJ1-2
v_call: TRBV13
cdr3_aa: CASSRDRGYGYTF
cdr3_nt: TGTGCCAGCAGCCGGGACCGGGGCTATGGCTACACCTTC

clone_size: .
d_call: TRBD1
j_call: TRBJ2-2
v_call: TRBV7-2
cdr3_aa: CASSPGTANTGELFF
cdr3_nt: TGTGCCAGCAGCCCCGGGACAGCGAACACCGGGGAGCTGTTTTTT

clone_size: .
d_call: TRBD2
j_call: TRBJ2-1
v_call: TRBV7-2
cdr3_aa: CASSNRDYKQFF
cdr3_nt: TGTGCCAGCAGCAACCGGGACTACAAGCAGTTCTTC

clone_size: .
d_call: TRBD1
j_call: TRBJ1-2
v_call: TRBV7-9
cdr3_aa: CAGSRGQKYGYTF
cdr3_nt: TGTGCCGGAAGTAGGGGACAGAAATATGGCTACACCTTC

clone_size: .
d_call: .
j_call: TRBJ1-4
v_call: TRBV6-5
cdr3_aa: CASGTGPQSLKLFF
cdr3_nt: TGTGCCAGCGGAACGGGGCCACAGTCTCTAAAACTGTTTTTT

clone_size: .
d_call: .
j_call: TRBJ1-2
v_call: TRBV23-1
cdr3_aa: CASTESPGRDGYGYTF
cdr3_nt: TGCGCCAGCACGGAATCCCCGGGTAGGGATGGCTATGGCTACACCTTC

clone_size: .
d_call: .
j_call: TRBJ1-4
v_call: TRBV4-1
cdr3_aa: CASSLGQLLFF
cdr3_nt: TGCGCCAGCAGCCTCGGACAGTTACTGTTTTTT

clone_size: once
d_call: .
j_call: TRBJ1-5
v_call: TRBV19
cdr3_aa: CASSIGTDTYQPQHF
cdr3_nt: TGTGCCAGTAGCATAGGGACGGACACCTATCAGCCCCAGCATTTT

clone_size: once
d_call: TRBD2
j_call: TRBJ2-3
v_call: TRBV5-6
cdr3_aa: CASSRGLARSTDTQYF
cdr3_nt: TGTGCCAGCAGCCGCGGACTAGCGAGAAGCACAGATACGCAGTATTTT

clone_size: .
d_call: .
j_call: TRBJ2-5
v_call: TRBV4-1
cdr3_aa: CASSQRRGETQYF
cdr3_nt: TGCGCCAGCAGCCAAAGAAGGGGCGAGACCCAGTACTTC

clone_size: .
d_call: TRBD1
j_call: TRBJ2-5
v_call: TRBV5-1
cdr3_aa: CASSTRDRVNSRGTQETQYF
cdr3_nt: TGCGCCAGCAGCACCCGGGACAGGGTAAATTCGCGGGGTACCCAAGAGACCCAGTACTTC

clone_size: .
d_call: .
j_call: TRBJ2-1
v_call: TRBV7-6
cdr3_aa: CASSLAPGVGNEQFF
cdr3_nt: TGTGCCAGCAGCTTAGCTCCTGGGGTCGGGAATGAGCAGTTCTTC

clone_size: .
d_call: .
j_call: TRBJ2-7
v_call: TRBV1
cdr3_aa: CTSPIEGHLPYEQYF
cdr3_nt: TGCACCAGCCCGATAGAGGGACACCTACCTTACGAGCAGTACTTC

clone_size: .
d_call: TRBD2
j_call: TRBJ2-1
v_call: TRBV9
cdr3_aa: CASSPHPGLAGVEQFF
cdr3_nt: TGTGCCAGCAGCCCACACCCAGGACTAGCGGGGGTGGAGCAGTTCTTC

clone_size: .
d_call: .
j_call: TRBJ2-3
v_call: TRBV19
cdr3_aa: CASSIVLQGTDTQYF
cdr3_nt: TGTGCCAGTAGTATAGTCCTACAGGGCACAGATACGCAGTATTTT

clone_size: .
d_call: TRBD1
j_call: TRBJ1-2
v_call: TRBV29-1
cdr3_aa: CSVGTGDRYGYTF
cdr3_nt: TGCAGCGTGGGGACAGGGGATCGCTATGGCTACACCTTC

clone_size: .
d_call: TRBD2
j_call: TRBJ2-2
v_call: TRBV6-6
cdr3_aa: CASSYAGGTGELFF
cdr3_nt: TGTGCCAGCAGTTACGCGGGGGGTACCGGGGAGCTGTTTTTT

clone_size: .
d_call: TRBD1
j_call: TRBJ1-6
v_call: TRBV30
cdr3_aa: CAWNPGQPDSPLHF
cdr3_nt: TGTGCCTGGAATCCGGGACAGCCAGATTCACCCCTCCACTTT

clone_size: .
d_call: TRBD2
j_call: TRBJ2-1
v_call: TRBV15
cdr3_aa: CATSISLAGTSGYNEQFF
cdr3_nt: TGTGCCACCAGCATCTCCCTGGCAGGGACTAGCGGATACAATGAGCAGTTCTTC

clone_size: .
d_call: .
j_call: TRBJ2-7
v_call: TRBV7-7
cdr3_aa: CASSSTSWGEQYF
cdr3_nt: TGTGCTAGCAGCTCCACTAGCTGGGGTGAGCAGTACTTC

clone_size: .
d_call: .
j_call: TRBJ2-3
v_call: TRBV5-1
cdr3_aa: CASREVVGTQYF
cdr3_nt: TGCGCCAGCAGGGAGGTGGTAGGCACGCAGTATTTT

clone_size: .
d_call: TRBD1
j_call: TRBJ2-7
v_call: TRBV4-3
cdr3_aa: CASSQGQGDTYEQYF
cdr3_nt: TGCGCCAGCAGCCAAGGCCAGGGGGATACCTACGAGCAGTACTTC

clone_size: .
d_call: .
j_call: TRBJ2-5
v_call: TRBV2
cdr3_aa: CATRGGPQETQYF
cdr3_nt: TGTGCCACGAGGGGAGGTCCCCAAGAGACCCAGTACTTC

clone_size: .
d_call: .
j_call: TRBJ2-2
v_call: TRBV7-2
cdr3_aa: CASSLMGTGELFF
cdr3_nt: TGTGCCAGCAGCTTAATGGGAACCGGGGAGCTGTTTTTT

clone_size: .
d_call: .
j_call: TRBJ2-7
v_call: TRBV15
cdr3_aa: CATSRDQADGSEQYF
cdr3_nt: TGTGCCACCAGCAGAGATCAGGCTGACGGGTCCGAGCAGTACTTC

clone_size: .
d_call: TRBD2
j_call: TRBJ2-5
v_call: TRBV9
cdr3_aa: CASSVDSSGTSGRETQYF
cdr3_nt: TGTGCCAGCAGCGTAGACAGCTCAGGTACTAGCGGGAGAGAGACCCAGTACTTC

clone_size: .
d_call: .
j_call: TRBJ1-1
v_call: TRBV6-5
cdr3_aa: CASSRGDTEAFF
cdr3_nt: TGTGCCAGCAGCCGTGGGGACACTGAAGCTTTCTTT

clone_size: .
d_call: .
j_call: TRBJ2-5
v_call: TRBV2
cdr3_aa: CASNPGLQETQYF
cdr3_nt: TGTGCCAGCAATCCTGGGCTCCAAGAGACCCAGTACTTC